Shown below are 21 T cell receptor beta chains from a single sample sequenced in a study of beta chain features in type 1 diabetes. These receptors lack a known antigen. Study conclusions and caveats: Within each of all four CD4+ subsets, Type 1 diabetes patients had TCRB CDR3s that were moderately but significantly shorter.

Sequencing targeted expressed TCRB transcripts, as all isolated RNA had been reverse transcribed. Clones were read by immunoSEQ multiplex PCR, and TCRdb kept only the in-frame ones, dropping some. The data show 600,000 to 700,000 clones, around 12% seen once. The sequenced sample was naive CD4+ T cells from blood. These receptors all come from a man aged 25-45 years with type 1 diabetes.

This clone turned up a few times. The chain couples TRBV29-1 to TRBJ2-7; D could derive from TRBD1 or TRBD2 (5 bases each). The CDR3 has 13 residues. The germline V gene has CDR1 SQVTM and CDR2 ANQGSEA. The V end lost 4 bases, the J end lost 7 bases, and 17 bases lay between the germline ends. In DNA form, the CDR3 reads TGCAGCGTTGCGATGACAGTAGAGGGTGAGCAGTACTTC. Translating gives CSVAMTVEGEQYF.

The V and J genes are TRBV7-9 and TRBJ2-5, with TRBD1 matching 10 bases. Unmatched junction bases numbered 11, after V lost 8 bases and J lost 5 bases. The CDR3 runs 15 residues. CDR1 is SEHNR, CDR2 FQNEAQ, per germline (reference sequence). This CDR3 is CASLRGQGGTETQYF. The DNA of the CDR3 is TGTGCCAGCCTTCGAGGACAGGGGGGGACTGAGACCCAGTACTTC.

This clone was observed a handful of times. The V gene is TRBV18, the J gene TRBJ2-2; D is undetermined. The length of the CDR3 is 14 residues. The germline gives CDR1 KGHSH, CDR2 LQKENI. Trimming cost V 1 base and J 2 bases, with 5 bases left between them. The DNA of the CDR3 is TGTGCCAGCTCACCACGGCACAACACCGGGGAGCTGTTTTTT. As protein: CASSPRHNTGELFF. Full variable domain (remainder filled in from reference TRBV18 and TRBJ2-2): NAGVMQNPRHLVRRRGQEARLRCSPMKGHSHVYWYRQLPEEGLKFMVYLQKENIIDESGMPKERFSAEFPKEGPSILRIQQVVRGDSAAYFCASSPRHNTGELFFGEGSRLTVL.

The chain is built from TRBV30 and TRBJ2-3; 12 nucleotides align to TRBD2. The CDR3 is 16 amino acids. Trimming removed 0 bases from V and 2 bases from J; junction bases left unmatched: 3. From germline, CDR1 is GTSNPN and CDR2 SVGIG (reference sequence). CDR3 nucleotide sequence: TGTGCCTGGAGTGTACTAGCGGGGGGCTTCACAGATACGCAGTATTTT. As protein: CAWSVLAGGFTDTQYF. Full variable domain (rest looked up from reference TRBV30 and TRBJ2-3): SQTIHQWPATLVQPVGSPLSLECTVEGTSNPNLYWYRQAAGRGLQLLFYSVGIGQISSEVPQNLSASRPQDRQFILSSKKLLLSDSGFYLCAWSVLAGGFTDTQYFGPGTRLTVL.

The CDR3 protein is CASSLDRGLNTQYF. The CDR3 nucleotides read TGTGCCAGCAGCTTAGACAGGGGGCTAAATACGCAGTATTTT. The chain couples TRBV11-2 to TRBJ2-3, with 8 bases that match TRBD1. Germline-derived CDR1 and CDR2 are SGHAT and FQNNGV. The CDR3 spans 14 residues. With V trimmed by 0 bases and J by 7 bases, 3 bases remained unmatched. Filled out from reference TRBV11-2 and TRBJ2-3, the complete variable domain reads EAGVAQSPRYKIIEKRQSVAFWCNPISGHATLYWYQQILGQGPKLLIQFQNNGVVDDSQLPKDRFSAERLKGVDSTLKIQPAKLEDSAVYLCASSLDRGLNTQYFGPGTRLTVL.

This rearrangement joins TRBV10-3 to TRBJ1-2; TRBD1 aligns across 7 bases. The junction had 7 bases not matched to a gene; V was cut back by 6 bases and J by 6 bases. The length of the CDR3 is 13 residues. The germline V gene has CDR1 ENHRY and CDR2 SYGVKD. The CDR3 DNA sequence: TGTGCCATCAGGAAAGGGGGCGCGGATGGCTACACCTTC. Its translation: CAIRKGGADGYTF.

The gene calls are TRBV11-2 and TRBJ2-1, with no clear D. V gave up 2 bases and J gave up 11 bases, with 7 bases separating them. The CDR3 runs 11 residues. CDR1 is SGHAT, CDR2 FQNNGV, per germline. CDR3 residues: CASSLLSKQFF. Here the CDR3 DNA reads TGTGCCAGCAGCTTATTAAGTAAGCAGTTCTTC.

This clone was seen only a few times. The chain is built from TRBV4-3 and TRBJ2-2; D tentatively fits TRBD1 or TRBD2 (5 bases each). The V gene lost 1 base and the J gene lost 7 bases, with 10 bases spanning the gap. Germline CDR1 reads LGHNA; CDR2 reads YSLEER. The CDR3 loop spans 14 amino acids. This chain's CDR3 is CASSQVGPHGELFF. CDR3 in DNA: TGCGCCAGCAGCCAAGTGGGACCGCACGGGGAGCTGTTTTTT.

This chain uses TRBV28 with TRBJ2-1; 10 bases match TRBD1. The CDR3 runs to 13 residues. Germline V lookup: CDR1 MDHEN, CDR2 SYDVKM. V lost 3 bases to trimming and J lost 7 bases; unmatched junction nucleotides: 0. CDR3 sequence reads: CASSLGQGNEQFF. The CDR3, as DNA: TGTGCCAGCAGTTTGGGACAGGGGAATGAGCAGTTCTTC.

This clone was counted between two and nine times. This sample also contains other DNA sequences that code for the same CDR3. The rearrangement links TRBV9 to TRBJ1-2; D is ambiguous. Germline CDR1 SGDLS, CDR2 YYNGEE. Deletions cut 3 bases from V and 2 bases from J, with 5 bases between. This CDR3 is built from 12 residues. The CDR3 region is CASSAGNYGYTF. In DNA form, the CDR3 reads TGTGCCAGCAGCGCGGGGAACTATGGCTACACCTTC.

This clone was counted ten times or more. The chain is built from TRBV10-3 and TRBJ2-3; no reliable D call. Trimming pared 3 bases from V and 5 bases from J, leaving 12 bases between. The CDR3 totals 14 residues. CDR1 is ENHRY, CDR2 SYGVKD, per germline. CDR3 sequence: CAISDQHGKDTQYF. The CDR3 DNA is TGTGCCATCAGTGATCAGCATGGAAAAGATACGCAGTATTTT.

This clone has more than one count but fewer than ten. The rearrangement links TRBV6-5 to TRBJ1-1, with 9 bases fitting TRBD1. V trimming: 5 bases; J trimming: 4 bases; junction bases outside the gene matches: 5. Germline CDR1 is MNHEY and CDR2 is SVGAGI. The CDR3 spans 14 residues. This chain's CDR3 is CASSRGTGRTEAFF. The CDR3 region has the DNA TGTGCCAGCAGTAGAGGGACAGGGCGCACTGAAGCTTTCTTT.

This clone was detected a few times. The chain links TRBV6-6 to TRBJ1-5; D remains unclear. The CDR3 has 12 residues. In germline, CDR1 is MNHNY, CDR2 SVGAGI (reference sequence). V lost 8 bases and J lost 7, with 12 bases in between. DNA of the CDR3: TGTGCCAGCGGACCCAGTGGGCAGCCCCAGCATTTT. Its translation: CASGPSGQPQHF.

V usage is TRBV12-5 and J usage is TRBJ1-4; possible D gene TRBD1, 5 bases. This CDR3 contains 14 residues. V shed 6 bases and J shed 7 bases, with 15 bases lying between them. Looked up from germline, CDR1 is LGHNT and CDR2 is FRNRAP. Here the CDR3 DNA reads TGTGCTAGTGGCCAAGGGGAGCAGGGTGAAAAACTGTTTTTT. Its protein is CASGQGEQGEKLFF.

V usage is TRBV9 and J usage is TRBJ2-2; D remains ambiguous. Germline-derived CDR1 and CDR2 are SGDLS and YYNGEE. V was pared by 0 bases and J by 0 bases, with 9 bases between. The CDR3 is 16 amino acids. CDR3 DNA sequence: TGTGCCAGCAGCGTAGGGAACACAGCGAACACCGGGGAGCTGTTTTTT. It specifies CASSVGNTANTGELFF.

This clone was seen more than once but under ten times. The V call is TRBV14, the J call TRBJ2-3; TRBD1 aligns across 9 bases. CDR1 and CDR2 (germline): SGHDN, FVKESK. The CDR3 has 16 amino acids. The V gene end was trimmed by 1 base and the J gene end by 7 bases; junction bases not matched to a gene: 9. The CDR3: CASSQVPGQGVNTQYF. For the CDR3, the DNA is TGTGCCAGCAGCCAAGTCCCGGGACAGGGCGTGAATACGCAGTATTTT. The full variable domain, in which reference TRBV14 and TRBJ2-3 provide the parts outside the CDR3, is EAGVTQFPSHSVIEKGQTVTLRCDPISGHDNLYWYRRVMGKEIKFLLHFVKESKQDESGMPNNRFLAERTGGTYSTLKVQPAELEDSGVYFCASSQVPGQGVNTQYFGPGTRLTVL.

This clone was detected a few times. The chain recombines TRBV9 with TRBJ1-3, with D tentatively TRBD1 (5 bases). CDR3 size: 15 residues. Deletions cut 5 bases from V and 0 bases from J, with 12 bases between. CDR1 SGDLS and CDR2 YYNGEE come from the germline V gene. The CDR3 loop is CASSLTALSGNTIYF. CDR3 in DNA: TGTGCCAGCAGTCTGACAGCTCTCTCTGGAAACACCATATATTTT.

This clone was found a few times. Other DNA sequences of this sample code for an identical CDR3. The chain carries TRBV9 and TRBJ1-3, with D perhaps TRBD1 (5 bases). The ends were cut back, 2 bases at V and 0 bases at J, with 6 bases in the middle. Germline V gene data show CDR1 as SGDLS and CDR2 as YYNGEE. The length of the CDR3 is 14 residues. Written as DNA, the CDR3 is TGTGCCAGCAGCGTGCAGGGCTCTGGAAACACCATATATTTT. Translating gives CASSVQGSGNTIYF.

This clone was seen a few times. The chain has TRBV9 and TRBJ1-6; D unresolved. The length of the CDR3 is 12 residues. Between the trimmed V and J ends, which lost 6 bases and 5 bases, there was a span of 6 bases. Looked up from germline, CDR1 is SGDLS and CDR2 is YYNGEE. Written as DNA, the CDR3 is TGTGCCAGCAATAGGGATAATTCACCCCTCCACTTT. Amino acids: CASNRDNSPLHF.

This clone occurred a few times. At the DNA level, this CDR3 is encoded by other sequences in the same sample as well. V and J are TRBV7-2 and TRBJ2-7, with 8 bases lining up with TRBD2. Germline values: CDR1 SGHTA, CDR2 FQGNSA. The CDR3 is 14 amino acids. V lost 2 bases to trimming and J lost 2 bases; unmatched junction nucleotides: 2. This CDR3 is CASSLSGGTYEQYF. In nucleotides, the CDR3 is TGTGCCAGCAGCTTAAGCGGGGGAACCTACGAGCAGTACTTC.

The gene calls are TRBV7-9 and TRBJ1-1, with TRBD1 as a possible D gene (5 bases). Germline V gives CDR1 SEHNR, CDR2 FQNEAQ (reference sequence). Deletions cut 0 bases from V and 5 bases from J, with 10 bases between. The length of the CDR3 is 14 residues. The CDR3 is CASSLAQGMTEAFF. Here the CDR3 DNA reads TGTGCCAGCAGCTTAGCGCAGGGCATGACTGAAGCTTTCTTT. Complete variable domain (other parts from reference TRBV7-9 and TRBJ1-1): DTGVSQNPRHKITKRGQNVTFRCDPISEHNRLYWYRQTLGQGPEFLTYFQNEAQLEKSRLLSDRFSAERPKGSFSTLEIQRTEQGDSAMYLCASSLAQGMTEAFFGQGTRLTVV.